This T cell receptor (beta chain) was obtained from a study of PD-L1 blockade in urothelial cancer. Study-wide background: Enrolled patients had been treated previously with 0 to 3 chemotherapy regimens. At 3 weeks after treatment start (second dose) and again at 6 weeks, blood was analyzed.

The time point: pretreatment peripheral blood. Patients suffered from locally advanced or metastatic urothelial carcinoma. From germline, CDR1 is MNHNY and CDR2 SVGAGI (reference sequence). The CDR3 covers 14 residues. V gave up 9 bases and J gave up 2 bases; unmatched junction bases: 6. The sample holds one count of this clone. Clones were sequenced by immunoSEQ multiplex PCR, and TCRdb holds only the in-frame ones, with some missing. The sample yields roughly 130,000 clones, less than 85% seen once. The J gene is TRBJ1-5, the V gene TRBV6-6, with 8 bases identical to TRBD1. This material consisted of PBMCs, taken around atezolizumab (anti-PD-L1) treatment. This receptor was taken from a man in his fifties with urothelial cancer. CDR3 sequence reads: CASHGQGGNQPQHF. CDR3 nucleotides: TGTGCCAGTCATGGACAGGGTGGCAATCAGCCCCAGCATTTT.